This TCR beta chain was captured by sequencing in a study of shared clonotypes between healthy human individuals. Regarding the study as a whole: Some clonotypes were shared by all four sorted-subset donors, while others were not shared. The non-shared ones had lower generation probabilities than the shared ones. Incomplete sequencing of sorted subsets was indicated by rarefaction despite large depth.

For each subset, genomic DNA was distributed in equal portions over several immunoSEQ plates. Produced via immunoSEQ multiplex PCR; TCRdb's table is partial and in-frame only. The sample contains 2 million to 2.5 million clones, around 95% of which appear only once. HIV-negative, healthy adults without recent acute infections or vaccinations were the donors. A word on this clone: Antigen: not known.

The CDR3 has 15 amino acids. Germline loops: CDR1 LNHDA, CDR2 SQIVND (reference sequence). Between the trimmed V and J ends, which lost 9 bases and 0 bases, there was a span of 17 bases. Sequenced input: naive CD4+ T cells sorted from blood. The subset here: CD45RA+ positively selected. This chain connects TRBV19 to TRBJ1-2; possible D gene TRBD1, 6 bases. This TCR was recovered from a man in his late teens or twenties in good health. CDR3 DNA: TGTGCCAGCATACCACAGGGTCCTACTAACTATGGCTACACCTTC. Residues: CASIPQGPTNYGYTF.